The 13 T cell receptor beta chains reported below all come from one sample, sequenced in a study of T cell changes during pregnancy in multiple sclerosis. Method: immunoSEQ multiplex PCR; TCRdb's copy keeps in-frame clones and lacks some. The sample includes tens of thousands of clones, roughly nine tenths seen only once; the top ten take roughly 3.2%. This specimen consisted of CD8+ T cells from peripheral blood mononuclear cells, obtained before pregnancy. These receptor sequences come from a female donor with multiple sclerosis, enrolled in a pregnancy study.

The CDR3, as DNA: TGTGCCAGCAGCTCATACGACAGGGTTGAAACTGAAGCTTTCTTT. Its protein is CASSSYDRVETEAFF. The chain employs TRBV6-5 and TRBJ1-1; 7 bases line up with TRBD1. This CDR3 comprises 15 residues. Germline CDR1 reads MNHEY; CDR2 reads SVGAGI. Trimming cost V 6 bases and J 5 bases; bases outside gene matches: 12.

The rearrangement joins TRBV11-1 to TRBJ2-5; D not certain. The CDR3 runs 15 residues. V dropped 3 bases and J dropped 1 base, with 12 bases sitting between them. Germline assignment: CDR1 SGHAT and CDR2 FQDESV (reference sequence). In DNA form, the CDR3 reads TGTGCCAGCAGCTTGGGCTTGGGTCTCCAAGAGACCCAGTACTTC. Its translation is CASSLGLGLQETQYF. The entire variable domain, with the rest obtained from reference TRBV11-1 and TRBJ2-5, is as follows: EAEVAQSPRYKITEKSQAVAFWCDPISGHATLYWYRQILGQGPELLVQFQDESVVDDSQLPKDRFSAERLKGVDSTLKIQPAELGDSAMYLCASSLGLGLQETQYFGPGTRLLVL.

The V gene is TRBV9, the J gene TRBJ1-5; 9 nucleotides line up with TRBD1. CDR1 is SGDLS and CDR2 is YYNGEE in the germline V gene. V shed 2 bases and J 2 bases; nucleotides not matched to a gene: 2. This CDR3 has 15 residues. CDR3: CASSVGQGGNQPQHF. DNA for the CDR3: TGTGCCAGCAGCGTGGGACAGGGAGGCAATCAGCCCCAGCATTTT.

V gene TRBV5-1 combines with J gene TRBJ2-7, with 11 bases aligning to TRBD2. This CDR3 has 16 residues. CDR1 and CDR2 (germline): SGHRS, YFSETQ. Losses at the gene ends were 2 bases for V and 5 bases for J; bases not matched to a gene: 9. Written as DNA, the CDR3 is TGCGCCAGCAGCTTAACAATAGCGGGGGGGCCTGACGAGCAGTACTTC. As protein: CASSLTIAGGPDEQYF. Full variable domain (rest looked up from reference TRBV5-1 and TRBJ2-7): KAGVTQTPRYLIKTRGQQVTLSCSPISGHRSVSWYQQTPGQGLQFLFEYFSETQRNKGNFPGRFSGRQFSNSRSEMNVSTLELGDSALYLCASSLTIAGGPDEQYFGPGTRLTVT.

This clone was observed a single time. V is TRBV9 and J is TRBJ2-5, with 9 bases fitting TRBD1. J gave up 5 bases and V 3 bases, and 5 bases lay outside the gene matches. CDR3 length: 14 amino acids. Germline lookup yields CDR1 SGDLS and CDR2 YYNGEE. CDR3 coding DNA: TGTGCCAGCAGCGAACAGGGGGCGCGGGAGACCCAGTACTTC. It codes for CASSEQGARETQYF.

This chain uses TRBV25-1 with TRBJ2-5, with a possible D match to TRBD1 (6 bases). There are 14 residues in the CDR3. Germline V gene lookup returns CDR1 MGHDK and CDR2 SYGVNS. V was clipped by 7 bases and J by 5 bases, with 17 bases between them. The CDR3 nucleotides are TGTGCCAGCACCAGAACGGGTAGGGGGGAGACCCAGTACTTC. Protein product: CASTRTGRGETQYF.

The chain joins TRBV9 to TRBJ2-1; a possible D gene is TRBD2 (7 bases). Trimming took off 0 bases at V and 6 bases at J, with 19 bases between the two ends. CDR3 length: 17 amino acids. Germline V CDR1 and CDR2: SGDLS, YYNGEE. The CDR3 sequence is CASSVATSGGWSNEQFF. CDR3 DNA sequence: TGTGCCAGCAGCGTAGCTACGTCGGGGGGCTGGAGCAATGAGCAGTTCTTC.

CDR3 coding DNA: TGTGCCAGCAGCCGGGGGGGGGCCCTATACTACAATGAGCAGTTCTTC. The encoded protein is CASSRGGALYYNEQFF. The chain uses TRBV7-2 and TRBJ2-1, with 8 bases that match TRBD2. CDR3 length: 16 amino acids. Germline trimming cut 5 bases from V and 3 bases from J; bases unmatched to any gene: 9. Germline V gives CDR1 SGHTA, CDR2 FQGNSA.

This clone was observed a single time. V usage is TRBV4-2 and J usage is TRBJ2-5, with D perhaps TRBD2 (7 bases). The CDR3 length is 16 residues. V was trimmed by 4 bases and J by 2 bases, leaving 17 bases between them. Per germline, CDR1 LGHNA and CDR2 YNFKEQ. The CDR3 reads CASSPWGGPIQETQYF. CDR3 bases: TGTGCCAGCAGCCCGTGGGGGGGGCCAATTCAAGAGACCCAGTACTTC.

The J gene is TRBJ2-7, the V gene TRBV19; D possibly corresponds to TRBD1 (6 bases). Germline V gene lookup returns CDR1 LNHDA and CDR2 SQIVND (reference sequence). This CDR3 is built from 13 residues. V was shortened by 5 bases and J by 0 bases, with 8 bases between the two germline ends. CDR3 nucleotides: TGTGCCAGTAGTGTGGACAGCTCCTACGAGCAGTACTTC. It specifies CASSVDSSYEQYF.

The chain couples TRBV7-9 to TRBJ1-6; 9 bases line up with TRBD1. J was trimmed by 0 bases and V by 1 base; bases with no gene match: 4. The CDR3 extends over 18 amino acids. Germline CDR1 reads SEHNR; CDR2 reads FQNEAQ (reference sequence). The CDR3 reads CASSLEGQGRSYNSPLHF. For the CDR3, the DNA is TGTGCCAGCAGCTTAGAGGGACAGGGTCGCTCCTATAATTCACCCCTCCACTTT.

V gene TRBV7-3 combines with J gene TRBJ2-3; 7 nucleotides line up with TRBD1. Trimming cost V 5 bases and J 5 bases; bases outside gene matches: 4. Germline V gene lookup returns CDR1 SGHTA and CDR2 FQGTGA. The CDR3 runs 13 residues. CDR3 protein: CASSLQGEDTQYF. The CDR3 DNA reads TGTGCCAGCAGCCTCCAGGGGGAAGATACGCAGTATTTT.

The CDR3, as DNA: TGTGCCAGCAGTTTAGGCGGAACCGGGGAGCTGTTTTTT. Translating gives CASSLGGTGELFF. The V gene is TRBV27, the J gene TRBJ2-2; D is unresolved. V lost 2 bases and J lost 5, with 6 bases in between. The CDR3 contains 13 residues. Looked up from germline, CDR1 is MNHEY and CDR2 is SMNVEV (reference sequence).